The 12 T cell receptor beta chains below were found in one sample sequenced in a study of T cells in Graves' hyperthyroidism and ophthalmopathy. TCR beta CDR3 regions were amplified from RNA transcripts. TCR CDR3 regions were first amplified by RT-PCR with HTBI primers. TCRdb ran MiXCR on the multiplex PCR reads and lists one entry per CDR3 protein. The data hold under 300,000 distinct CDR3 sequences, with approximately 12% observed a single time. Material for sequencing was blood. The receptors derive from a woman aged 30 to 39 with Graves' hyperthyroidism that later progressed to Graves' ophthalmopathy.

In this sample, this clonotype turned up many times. CDR3 nucleotides: TGCAGTGCTAGCCCACTAGGTTATAGGGAGACCCAGTACTTC. Amino acid sequence: CSASPLGYRETQYF. The chain recombines TRBV20-1 with TRBJ2-5; possible D gene TRBD2, 5 bases. V was pared by 3 bases and J by 5 bases, with 16 bases between. Per the germline V gene, CDR1 is DFQATT and CDR2 is SNEGSKA (reference sequence). CDR3 length: 14 amino acids.

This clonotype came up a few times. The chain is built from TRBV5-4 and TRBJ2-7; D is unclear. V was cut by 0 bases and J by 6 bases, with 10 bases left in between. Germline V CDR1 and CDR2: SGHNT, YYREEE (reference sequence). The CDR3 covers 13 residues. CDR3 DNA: TGTGCCAGCAGCTTGGTCGGTAGTTCCGAGCAGTACTTC. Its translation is CASSLVGSSEQYF.

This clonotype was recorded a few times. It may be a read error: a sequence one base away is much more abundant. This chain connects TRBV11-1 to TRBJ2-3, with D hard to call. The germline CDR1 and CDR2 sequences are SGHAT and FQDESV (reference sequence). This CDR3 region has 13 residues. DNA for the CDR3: TGTACCAGCAGCCCTCGTTATACAGATACGCAGTATTTT. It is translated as CTSSPRYTDTQYF.

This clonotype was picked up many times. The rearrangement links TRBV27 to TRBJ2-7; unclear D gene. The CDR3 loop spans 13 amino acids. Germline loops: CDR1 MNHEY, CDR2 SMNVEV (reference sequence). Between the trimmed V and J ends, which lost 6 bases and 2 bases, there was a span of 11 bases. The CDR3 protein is CASSHRVPYEQYF. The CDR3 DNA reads TGTGCCAGCAGCCACCGGGTTCCCTACGAGCAGTACTTC.

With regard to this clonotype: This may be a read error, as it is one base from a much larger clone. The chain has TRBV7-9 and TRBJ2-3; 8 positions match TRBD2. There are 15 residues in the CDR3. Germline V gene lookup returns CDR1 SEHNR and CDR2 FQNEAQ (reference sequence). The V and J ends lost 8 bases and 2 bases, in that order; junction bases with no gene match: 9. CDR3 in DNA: TGTGCCAGCGGCGCTAGCGGGCTCGACACAGATACGCAGTATTTT. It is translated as CASGASGLDTDTQYF.

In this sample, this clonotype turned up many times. CDR3 nucleotides: TGTGCCACCATCGCGGACTCTTTTAACTATGGCTACACCTTC. Its translation: CATIADSFNYGYTF. This chain connects TRBV28 to TRBJ1-2; unclear D gene. V was pared by 10 bases and J by 1 base, with 16 bases between. The CDR3 is 14 amino acids. Germline CDR1 reads MDHEN; CDR2 reads SYDVKM.

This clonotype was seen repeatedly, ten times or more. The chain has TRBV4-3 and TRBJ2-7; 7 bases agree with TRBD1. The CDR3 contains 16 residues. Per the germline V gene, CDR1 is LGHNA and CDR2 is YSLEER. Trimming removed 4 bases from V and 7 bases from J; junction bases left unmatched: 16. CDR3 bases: TGCGCCAGCAGCCCCCACCTACAGGGGCTCCAGGGGGAGCAGTACTTC. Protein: CASSPHLQGLQGEQYF.

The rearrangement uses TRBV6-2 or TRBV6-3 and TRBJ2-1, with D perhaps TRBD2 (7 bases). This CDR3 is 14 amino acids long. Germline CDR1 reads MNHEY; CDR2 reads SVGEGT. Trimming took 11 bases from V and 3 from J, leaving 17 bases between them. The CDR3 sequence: CAARGGGLYNEQFF. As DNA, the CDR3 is TGTGCCGCTAGGGGGGGGGGGCTCTACAATGAGCAGTTCTTC.

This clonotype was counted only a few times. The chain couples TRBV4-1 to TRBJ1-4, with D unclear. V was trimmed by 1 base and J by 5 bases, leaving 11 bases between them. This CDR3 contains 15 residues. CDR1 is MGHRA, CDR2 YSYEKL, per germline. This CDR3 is CASSQAPAPNEKLFF. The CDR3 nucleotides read TGCGCCAGCAGCCAAGCCCCGGCCCCGAATGAAAAACTGTTTTTT.

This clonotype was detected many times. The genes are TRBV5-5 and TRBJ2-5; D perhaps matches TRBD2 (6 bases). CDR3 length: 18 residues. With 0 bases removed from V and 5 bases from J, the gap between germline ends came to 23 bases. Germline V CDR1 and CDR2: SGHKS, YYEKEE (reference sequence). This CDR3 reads CASSLGGGMRGLGETQYF. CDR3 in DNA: TGTGCCAGCAGCTTGGGAGGAGGGATGAGGGGCTTGGGCGAGACCCAGTACTTC. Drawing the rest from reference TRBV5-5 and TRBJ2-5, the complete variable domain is DAGVTQSPTHLIKTRGQQVTLRCSPISGHKSVSWYQQVLGQGPQFIFQYYEKEERGRGNFPDRFSARQFPNYSSELNVNALLLGDSALYLCASSLGGGMRGLGETQYFGPGTRLLVL.

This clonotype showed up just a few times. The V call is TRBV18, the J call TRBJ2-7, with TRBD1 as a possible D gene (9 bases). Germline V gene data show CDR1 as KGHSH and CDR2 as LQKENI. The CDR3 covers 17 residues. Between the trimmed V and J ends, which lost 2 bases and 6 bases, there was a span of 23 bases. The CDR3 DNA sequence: TGTGCCAGCTCACCAGGGACAGGGATGTACGGGGGGGTCGAGCAGTACTTC. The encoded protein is CASSPGTGMYGGVEQYF.

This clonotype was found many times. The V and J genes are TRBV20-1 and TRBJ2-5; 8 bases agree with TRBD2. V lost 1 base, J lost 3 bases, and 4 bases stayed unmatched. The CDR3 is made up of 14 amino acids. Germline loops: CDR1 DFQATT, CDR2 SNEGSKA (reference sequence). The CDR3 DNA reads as TGCAGTGCTAGAGTGATAGCGGGAAAAGAGACCCAGTACTTC. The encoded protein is CSARVIAGKETQYF.